This T cell receptor beta chain came from a study of blood T cell repertoires in COVID-19. Only in-frame clones appear in the TCRdb table, and some are missing; sequencing was by immunoSEQ multiplex PCR. The sample contains over 100,000 clones, roughly 81% of which appear only once. The CDR3 length is 14 residues. Germline loops: CDR1 SEHNR, CDR2 FQNEAQ (reference sequence). Concerning this clone: The junction shows a germline mismatch at one end, possibly a read error. Other DNA sequences in the sample encode the same CDR3.

Material for sequencing was peripheral blood. The chain couples TRBV7-9 to TRBJ2-5; 8 bases map to TRBD2. The sequence came from a man between 40 and 49 years old with acute or convalescent COVID-19. The CDR3 nucleotides read TGTGCCAGTCAGCGGGAGATGGGGCAAGAGACTCAGTACTTC. This sequence encodes CASQREMGQETQYF.